This T cell receptor (beta chain) was profiled in a study of identical twins. MiXCR, run by TCRdb on the 5' RACE reads, gives a single entry per CDR3 protein. Here the sample spans 460,000 or so distinct CDR3 sequences, 13% to 15% being singletons. Germline V gene sequence: CDR1 SGHAT, CDR2 FQNNGV. V was pared by 3 bases and J by 5 bases, with 5 bases of the junction left unmatched. The CDR3 spans 15 residues. The sample also formed part of further work on yellow fever vaccine responses in identical twins.

Source material: CD4+ T cells sorted from blood. The chain uses TRBV11-2 and TRBJ2-2; 8 nucleotides match TRBD1. The sequence was obtained from a woman aged 18-29 years in good health. The CDR3 DNA reads as TGTGCCAGCAGCTTTCAGGGGGCGGGGACCGGGGAGCTGTTTTTT. It codes for CASSFQGAGTGELFF.